These 17 T cell receptor beta chains share one sample of origin, sequenced in a study of cytomegalovirus exposure and HLA in healthy donors (dated 2017 in TCRdb). Library method: the immunoSEQ multiplex PCR assay. The multiplex PCR relied on a mix of 60 forward primers for TCR Vbeta segments and 13 reverse primers for TCR Jbeta segments. TCRdb took this table from immuneACCESS and kept in-frame rearrangements with V and J called. Such tables lack part of the clones; where checked against another copy, unresolved V genes explain under half of the gap, and the rest is unexplained. The sample table contains 210,000 or so clones; only one count was recorded for about 77% of them. The top ten constitute about 0.47% of the sample. The sequenced sample was PBMCs. Receptors were obtained from a boy between 10 and 17 years old in good health and CMV-seronegative.

V is TRBV6-1 and J is TRBJ1-2; TRBD1 matches 7 bases. J gave up 3 bases and V 4 bases, and 8 bases lay outside the gene matches. Germline loops: CDR1 MNHNS, CDR2 SASEGT. The CDR3 is made up of 15 amino acids. The CDR3 region is CASSVMPGTDYGYTF. As DNA, the CDR3 is TGTGCCAGCAGTGTTATGCCGGGGACAGACTATGGCTACACCTTC.

In its sample, this clone was seen a few times. The chain joins TRBV6-5 to TRBJ1-2; perhaps TRBD1 as D (5 bases). This CDR3 comprises 11 residues. The ends were cut back, 4 bases at V and 8 bases at J, with 8 bases in the middle. Germline values: CDR1 MNHEY, CDR2 SVGAGI. DNA of the CDR3: TGTGCCAGCAGTTCAGGGATGGGCTACACCTTC. Translation gives CASSSGMGYTF.

The chain has TRBV19 and TRBJ2-3, with TRBD2 matching over 8 bases. CDR1 is LNHDA, CDR2 SQIVND, per germline (reference sequence). The ends lost 6 bases at V and 2 bases at J; junction bases unmatched: 13. The CDR3 totals 17 residues. CDR3 region: CASRDPRIAGNTDTQYF. In DNA, the CDR3 is TGTGCCAGTAGGGACCCGCGTATAGCGGGGAACACAGATACGCAGTATTTT. The complete variable domain, with remaining parts taken from reference TRBV19 and TRBJ2-3, reads DGGITQSPKYLFRKEGQNVTLSCEQNLNHDAMYWYRQDPGQGLRLIYYSQIVNDFQKGDIAEGYSVSREKKESFPLTVTSAQKNPTAFYLCASRDPRIAGNTDTQYFGPGTRLTVL.

This chain connects TRBV29-1 to TRBJ2-7, with D unresolved. Germline lookup yields CDR1 SQVTM and CDR2 ANQGSEA. This CDR3 is 12 amino acids long. The V and J ends lost 1 base and 3 bases respectively, with 7 bases between them. As DNA, the CDR3 is TGCAGCGTTGAAGGGGCGAACTACGAGCAGTACTTC. Translating it yields CSVEGANYEQYF.

The genes are TRBV5-1 and TRBJ2-5, with 7 bases identical to TRBD2. Germline V CDR1 and CDR2: SGHRS, YFSETQ. After removal of 5 bases from V and 2 bases from J, the junction contained 3 bases not matched to a gene. CDR3 size: 13 residues. CDR3: CASRAGPQETQYF. CDR3 coding DNA: TGCGCCAGCAGAGCGGGGCCTCAAGAGACCCAGTACTTC.

The chain links TRBV6-5 to TRBJ2-7, with 8 positions matching TRBD1. Trimming at V came to 6 bases and at J to 3 bases, leaving 7 bases not matched to a gene. Germline V lookup: CDR1 MNHEY, CDR2 SVGAGI. The CDR3 loop spans 14 amino acids. CDR3 residues: CASRRGQGRYEQYF. DNA of the CDR3: TGTGCCAGCAGGCGCGGACAGGGCCGCTACGAGCAGTACTTC.

The J gene is TRBJ2-7, the V gene TRBV11-3; 9 bases are shared with TRBD2. Germline values: CDR1 SGHNT, CDR2 YENEEA. The CDR3 runs 15 residues. V shed 0 bases, J shed 6 bases, and the junction held 6 bases outside the gene matches. CDR3 region: CASSLDSGSDGEQYF. For the CDR3, the DNA is TGTGCCAGCAGCTTAGATAGCGGGAGTGATGGCGAGCAGTACTTC.

This clone occurred a few times. The genes are TRBV6-5 and TRBJ1-2; the D is unclear. The germline CDR1 and CDR2 sequences are MNHEY and SVGAGI. Trimming pared 6 bases from V and 5 bases from J, leaving 13 bases between. CDR3 size: 13 residues. CDR3 sequence: CASSRFRRYGYTF. The CDR3 region has the DNA TGTGCCAGCAGCCGATTTCGGAGGTATGGCTACACCTTC.

The chain joins TRBV7-2 to TRBJ2-1, with 7 bases aligning to TRBD2. CDR3 length: 14 amino acids. The germline CDR1 and CDR2 sequences are SGHTA and FQGNSA. After removal of 4 bases from V and 7 bases from J, the junction contained 7 bases not matched to a gene. CDR3 residues: CASSSPGGWNEQFF. The CDR3, as DNA: TGTGCCAGCAGCTCACCGGGGGGTTGGAATGAGCAGTTCTTC.

The gene calls are TRBV19 and TRBJ1-5, with 7 nucleotides matching TRBD1. This CDR3 region has 16 residues. CDR1 and CDR2 (germline): LNHDA, SQIVND (reference sequence). Unmatched junction bases numbered 7, after V lost 3 bases and J lost 2 bases. CDR3 nucleotide sequence: TGTGCCAGTAGTATTACAGGGGAGGAAGGCAATCAGCCCCAGCATTTT. Residues: CASSITGEEGNQPQHF.

The chain recombines TRBV5-6 with TRBJ2-1; 7 bases are a match to TRBD2. The CDR3 length is 16 residues. The germline CDR1 and CDR2 sequences are SGHDT and YYEEEE. V shed 6 bases and J 4 bases; nucleotides not matched to a gene: 13. The CDR3: CASTLGGLAVYNEQFF. The CDR3 bases are TGTGCCAGCACCCTCGGAGGGCTAGCGGTTTACAATGAGCAGTTCTTC.

The V gene is TRBV6-1, the J gene TRBJ1-1; TRBD1 might be the D (6 bases). CDR1 MNHNS and CDR2 SASEGT come from the germline V gene. V shed 6 bases and J shed 4 bases, with 15 bases lying between them. This CDR3 contains 14 residues. The CDR3 bases are TGTGCCAGCAGGTTTACAGGGAGCTCCACTGAAGCTTTCTTT. Translation: CASRFTGSSTEAFF.

The V and J genes are TRBV15 and TRBJ2-1; 7 bases align to TRBD2. This CDR3 contains 17 residues. The ends lost 0 bases at V and 10 bases at J; junction bases unmatched: 15. The V gene's germline CDR1 is LNHNV and CDR2 YYDKDF (reference sequence). The DNA of the CDR3 is TGTGCCACCAGCAGAGATCGGGCTAGCGGACGGCACACCGAGCAGTTCTTC. Protein: CATSRDRASGRHTEQFF.

The V call is TRBV21-1, the J call TRBJ1-6. TRBV21-1 is shown as a pseudogene. This CDR3 spans 15 amino acids. The CDR3 sequence: CASSGRIDVNSPLHF. The CDR3 nucleotides read TGTGCCAGCAGTGGGAGGATCGACGTTAATTCACCCCTCCACTTT.

The V call is TRBV5-4, the J call TRBJ1-1; perhaps TRBD1 as D (6 bases). There are 12 residues in the CDR3. The V end lost 10 bases, the J end lost 5 bases, and 15 bases lay between the germline ends. Looked up from germline, CDR1 is SGHNT and CDR2 is YYREEE (reference sequence). The CDR3 nucleotides read TGTGCCGGGGGCTTCGGTGGGACTGAAGCTTTCTTT. It codes for CAGGFGGTEAFF.

To note about this clone: Relative to the germline gene, one junction end is altered; a read error may explain this. The V gene is TRBV5-1, the J gene TRBJ1-4; no clear D gene. This CDR3 has 11 amino acids. CDR1 and CDR2 from the germline V gene are SGHRS and YFSETQ. The chain's CDR3 is CASSLAGSMVF. In nucleotides, the CDR3 is TGCGCCAGCAGTTTAGCGGGCAGTATGGTTTTT.

This clone was seen only once. The chain is built from TRBV10-2 and TRBJ2-5, with 16 bases that match TRBD2. The CDR3 runs 17 residues. Germline V lookup: CDR1 WSHSY, CDR2 SAAADI. Unmatched junction bases numbered 12, after V lost 3 bases and J lost 11 bases. The CDR3 nucleotides read TGCGCCAGCAGTGACAGGGGGACTAGCGGGAGGGCGAGGGAGCAGTACTTC. Residues: CASSDRGTSGRAREQYF.